This T cell receptor (beta chain) came from a study of T cell responses to AZD1222 COVID-19 vaccine. TCRdb keeps only in-frame clones here, not all; method: immunoSEQ multiplex PCR. The repertoire holds 140,000 to 150,000 clones, with over 90% as singletons. Study results and caveats: Close to half of spike-specific TCRs reportedly recognize unmutated variant regions. Two AZD1222 administrations were followed by greater Spike-specific TCR breadth and depth.

V was pared by 0 bases and J by 0 bases, with 10 bases between. CDR3 length: 15 residues. Germline CDR1 SGHRS, CDR2 YFSETQ. Details on this clone: Its antigen is not identified.

This chain uses TRBV5-1 with TRBJ2-7, with D possibly being TRBD1 or TRBD2 (5 bases each). Here the sequenced sample was peripheral blood, taken on day 0 of AZD1222 vaccination. This receptor was obtained from an adult in good health. The CDR3 reads CASSLGGRSSYEQYF. In DNA, the CDR3 is TGCGCCAGCAGCTTGGGGGGACGGAGCTCCTACGAGCAGTACTTC. The complete variable domain, with remaining parts taken from reference TRBV5-1 and TRBJ2-7, reads KAGVTQTPRYLIKTRGQQVTLSCSPISGHRSVSWYQQTPGQGLQFLFEYFSETQRNKGNFPGRFSGRQFSNSRSEMNVSTLELGDSALYLCASSLGGRSSYEQYFGPGTRLTVT.